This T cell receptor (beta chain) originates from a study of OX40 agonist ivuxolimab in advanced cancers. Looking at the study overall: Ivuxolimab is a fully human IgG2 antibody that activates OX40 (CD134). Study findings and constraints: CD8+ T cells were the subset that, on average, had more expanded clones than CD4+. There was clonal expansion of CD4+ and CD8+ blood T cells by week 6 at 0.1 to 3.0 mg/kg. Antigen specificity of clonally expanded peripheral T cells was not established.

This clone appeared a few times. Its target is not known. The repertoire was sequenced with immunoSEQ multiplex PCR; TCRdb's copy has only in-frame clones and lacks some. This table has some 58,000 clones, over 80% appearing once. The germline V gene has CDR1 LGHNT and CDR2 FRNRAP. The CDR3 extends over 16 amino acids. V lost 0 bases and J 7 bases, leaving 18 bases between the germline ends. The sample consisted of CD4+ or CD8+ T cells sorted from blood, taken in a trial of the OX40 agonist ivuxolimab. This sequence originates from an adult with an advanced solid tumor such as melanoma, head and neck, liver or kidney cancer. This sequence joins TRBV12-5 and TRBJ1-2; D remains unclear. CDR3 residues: CASGLVLGRGRFGYTF. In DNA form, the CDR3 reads TGTGCTAGTGGTTTGGTACTCGGACGCGGACGTTTTGGCTACACCTTC.